A single sample gave rise to the 11 T cell receptor beta chains below, sequenced in a study of blood T cell repertoires in COVID-19. Here immunoSEQ multiplex PCR was the method, and the copy in TCRdb shows in-frame clones only, minus some. This sample has approximately 54,000 clones, with about nine tenths found just once. The sequencing input was peripheral blood. The origin of the receptors is a woman between 40 and 50 years old with active COVID-19.

The CDR3 loop is CASSLSPTDERGGEQFF. The CDR3 DNA sequence: TGCGCCAGCAGCTTGTCGCCAACAGACGAGCGGGGAGGTGAGCAGTTCTTC. The rearrangement joins TRBV5-1 to TRBJ2-1, with 7 bases lining up with TRBD2. CDR1 SGHRS and CDR2 YFSETQ come from the germline V gene. The length of the CDR3 is 17 residues. Unmatched junction bases numbered 16, after V lost 1 base and J lost 9 bases.

The rearrangement links TRBV2 to TRBJ1-5; possible D gene TRBD1, 6 bases. V gave up 6 bases and J gave up 2 bases, with 14 bases separating them. Germline V gives CDR1 SNHLY, CDR2 FYNNEI. The CDR3 consists of 15 residues. The DNA for the CDR3 is TGTGCCAGCAGGGGACGCAGGGGTCGCAATCAGCCCCAGCATTTT. Its translation: CASRGRRGRNQPQHF.

V and J are TRBV3-1 (or the pseudogene TRBV3-2) and TRBJ1-2, with unresolved D. V was cut by 2 bases and J by 6 bases, with 10 bases left in between. The CDR3 spans 13 residues. The germline V gene has CDR1 LGHDT and CDR2 YNNKEL (reference sequence). The CDR3 spells CASSQPGSHGYTF. The CDR3 nucleotides are TGTGCCAGCAGCCAACCGGGGTCTCATGGCTACACCTTC.

This rearrangement joins TRBV10-1 to TRBJ1-5; D is undetermined. CDR3 length: 14 residues. Germline CDR1 reads WNHNN; CDR2 reads SYGVQD (reference sequence). With 8 bases removed from V and 0 bases from J, the gap between germline ends came to 11 bases. CDR3 bases: TGCGCCAGCCGCAAGCAGGATAGCAATCAGCCCCAGCATTTT. Its protein product is CASRKQDSNQPQHF.

V gene TRBV27 combines with J gene TRBJ2-3; 14 nucleotides agree with TRBD2. The germline CDR1 and CDR2 sequences are MNHEY and SMNVEV (reference sequence). This CDR3 is 20 amino acids long. V dropped 2 bases and J dropped 1; count of bases not matched to a gene: 11. CDR3 residues: CASSLTGTSGGLKGTDTQYF. The CDR3 DNA follows: TGTGCCAGCAGTTTAACCGGGACTAGCGGGGGCCTGAAAGGCACAGATACGCAGTATTTT.

The rearrangement joins TRBV27 to TRBJ1-3; no definite D call. Germline V CDR1 and CDR2: MNHEY, SMNVEV (reference sequence). This CDR3 is 13 amino acids long. Between the trimmed V and J ends, which lost 9 bases and 3 bases, there was a span of 12 bases. In nucleotides, the CDR3 is TGTGCCAGTGGCCGAGGTAGTGGAAACACCATATATTTT. Encoded protein: CASGRGSGNTIYF.

This clone appeared once. J is TRBJ2-7 and V is TRBV4-2; D might be TRBD1 (6 bases). Trimming took off 1 base at V and 2 bases at J, with 12 bases between the two ends. This CDR3 has 15 amino acids. CDR1 is LGHNA and CDR2 is YNFKEQ in the germline V gene. The DNA of the CDR3 is TGTGCCAGCAGCCAAGCTTCGAACAGGGCCTACGAGCAGTACTTC. Translated, it gives CASSQASNRAYEQYF.

V usage is TRBV5-1 and J usage is TRBJ2-1; D perhaps matches TRBD2 (6 bases). CDR1 and CDR2 from the germline V gene are SGHRS and YFSETQ. Deletions cut 6 bases from V and 2 bases from J, with 15 bases between. This CDR3 has 15 amino acids. CDR3 sequence: CASKNTGLAYNEQFF. For the CDR3, the DNA is TGCGCCAGCAAAAATACGGGACTGGCCTACAATGAGCAGTTCTTC. Complete variable domain (other parts from reference TRBV5-1 and TRBJ2-1): KAGVTQTPRYLIKTRGQQVTLSCSPISGHRSVSWYQQTPGQGLQFLFEYFSETQRNKGNFPGRFSGRQFSNSRSEMNVSTLELGDSALYLCASKNTGLAYNEQFFGPGTRLTVL.

The chain carries TRBV7-9 and TRBJ1-6; D is perhaps TRBD1 (6 bases). Trimming took 5 bases from V and 10 from J, leaving 15 bases between them. The CDR3 sequence is 14 residues long. Germline loops: CDR1 SEHNR, CDR2 FQNEAQ (reference sequence). Here the CDR3 reads CASSPGDNESPLHF. The CDR3 nucleotides read TGTGCCAGCAGCCCAGGGGACAACGAGTCACCCCTCCACTTT.

The CDR3 coding sequence is TGTGCCAGTAGTACCCTCAGGGGTGGATTGGCCGGGGAGCTGTTTTTT. This gives the protein CASSTLRGGLAGELFF. The chain couples TRBV19 to TRBJ2-2, with D possibly matching TRBD1 (6 bases). Germline V gene data show CDR1 as LNHDA and CDR2 as SQIVND (reference sequence). Trimming stripped 4 bases from V and 6 bases from J, with 18 bases between. The CDR3 spans 16 residues.

CDR3 nucleotides: TGTGCCAGCAGCACCGACAGGGGGAATGAAAAACTGTTTTTT. Translated: CASSTDRGNEKLFF. This chain joins TRBV6-5 and TRBJ1-4; 9 nucleotides align to TRBD1. Germline CDR1 and CDR2: MNHEY and SVGAGI. CDR3 length equals 14 residues. After removal of 6 bases from V and 5 bases from J, the junction contained 4 bases not matched to a gene.